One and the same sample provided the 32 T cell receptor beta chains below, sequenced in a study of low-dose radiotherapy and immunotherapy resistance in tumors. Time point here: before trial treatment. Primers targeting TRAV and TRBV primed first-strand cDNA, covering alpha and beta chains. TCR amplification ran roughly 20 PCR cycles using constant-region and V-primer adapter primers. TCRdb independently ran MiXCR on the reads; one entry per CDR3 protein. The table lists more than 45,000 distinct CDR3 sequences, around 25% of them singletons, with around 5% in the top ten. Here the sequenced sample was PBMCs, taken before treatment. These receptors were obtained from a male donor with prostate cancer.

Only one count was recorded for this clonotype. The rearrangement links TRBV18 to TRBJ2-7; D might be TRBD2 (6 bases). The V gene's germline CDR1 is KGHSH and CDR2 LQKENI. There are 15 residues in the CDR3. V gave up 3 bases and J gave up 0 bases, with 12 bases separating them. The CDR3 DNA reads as TGTGCCAGCTCACCGGCCGGGGGTGGCTCCTACGAGCAGTACTTC. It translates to CASSPAGGGSYEQYF.

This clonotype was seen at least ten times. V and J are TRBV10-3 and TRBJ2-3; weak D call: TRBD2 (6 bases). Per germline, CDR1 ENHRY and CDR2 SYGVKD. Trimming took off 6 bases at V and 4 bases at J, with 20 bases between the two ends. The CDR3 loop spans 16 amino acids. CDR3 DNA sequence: TGTGCCATCAGCCCGACGTGGGCGGGATCCGCAGATACGCAGTATTTT. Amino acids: CAISPTWAGSADTQYF.

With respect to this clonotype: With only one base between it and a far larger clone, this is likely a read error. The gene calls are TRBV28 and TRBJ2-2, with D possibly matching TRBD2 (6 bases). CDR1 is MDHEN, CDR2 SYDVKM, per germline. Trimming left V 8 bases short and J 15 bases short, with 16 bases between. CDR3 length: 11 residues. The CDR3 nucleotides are TGTGCCAGCGTCCGGGCAGCGGGTGTGTTTTTT. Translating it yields CASVRAAGVFF.

The DNA for the CDR3 is TGTGCCAGCAGGGGGACTAGCGGGAGGGCCACAGATACGCAGTATTTT. Translating gives CASRGTSGRATDTQYF. This chain links TRBV7-2 with TRBJ2-3, with 16 nucleotides matching TRBD2. V lost 6 bases and J lost 2; bases outside the gene matches: 2. The CDR3 sequence is 16 residues long. CDR1 is SGHTA, CDR2 FQGNSA, per germline.

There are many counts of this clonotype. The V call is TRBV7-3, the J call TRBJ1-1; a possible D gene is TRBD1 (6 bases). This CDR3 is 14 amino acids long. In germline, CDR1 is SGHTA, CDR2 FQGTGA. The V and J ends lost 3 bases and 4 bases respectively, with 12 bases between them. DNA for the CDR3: TGTGCCAGCAGCTTGGGGCAGGGGTCCACTGAAGCTTTCTTT. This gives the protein CASSLGQGSTEAFF.

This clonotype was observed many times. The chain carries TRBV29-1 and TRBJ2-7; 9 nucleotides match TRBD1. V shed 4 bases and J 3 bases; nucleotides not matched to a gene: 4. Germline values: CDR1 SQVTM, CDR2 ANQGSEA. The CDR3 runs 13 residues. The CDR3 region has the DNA TGCAGCGTTGGGGGGACAGGGAACTACGAGCAGTACTTC. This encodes CSVGGTGNYEQYF.

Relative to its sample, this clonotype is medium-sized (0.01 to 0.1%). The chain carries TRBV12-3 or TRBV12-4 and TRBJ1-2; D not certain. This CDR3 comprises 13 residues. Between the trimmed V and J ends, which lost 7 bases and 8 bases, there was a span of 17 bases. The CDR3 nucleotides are TGTGCCAGCACCCTCGGTGGGCTATGGGGCTACACCTTC. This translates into CASTLGGLWGYTF.

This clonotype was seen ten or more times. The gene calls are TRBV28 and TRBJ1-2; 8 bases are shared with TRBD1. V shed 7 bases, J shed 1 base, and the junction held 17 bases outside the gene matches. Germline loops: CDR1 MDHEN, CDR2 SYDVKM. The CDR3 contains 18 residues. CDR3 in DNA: TGTGCCAGCAAAACAGGGGGTCCGGTGACAGCGGATAACTATGGCTACACCTTC. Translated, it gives CASKTGGPVTADNYGYTF.

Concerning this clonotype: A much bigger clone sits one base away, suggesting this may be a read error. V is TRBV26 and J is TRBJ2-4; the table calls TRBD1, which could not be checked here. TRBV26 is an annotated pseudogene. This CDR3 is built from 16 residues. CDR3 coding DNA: TGTGCCGATAGAGGGGCCGGAGGGCTAGCCAAAAACATTCAGTACTTC. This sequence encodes CADRGAGGLAKNIQYF.

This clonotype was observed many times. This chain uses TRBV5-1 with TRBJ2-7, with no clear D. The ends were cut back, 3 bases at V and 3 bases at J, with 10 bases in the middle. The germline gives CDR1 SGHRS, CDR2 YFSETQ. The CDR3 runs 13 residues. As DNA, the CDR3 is TGCGCCAGCAGCTCAGGCGTCCGCTACGAGCAGTACTTC. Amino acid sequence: CASSSGVRYEQYF.

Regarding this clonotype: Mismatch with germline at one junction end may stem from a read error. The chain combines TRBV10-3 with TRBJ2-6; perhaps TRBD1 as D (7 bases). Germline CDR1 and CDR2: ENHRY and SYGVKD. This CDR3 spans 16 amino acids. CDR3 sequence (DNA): TGTGCTATCAGTTGGGGGGACAGCTCTGGGGCCAACGTCCTGACTTTC. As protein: CAISWGDSSGANVLTF.

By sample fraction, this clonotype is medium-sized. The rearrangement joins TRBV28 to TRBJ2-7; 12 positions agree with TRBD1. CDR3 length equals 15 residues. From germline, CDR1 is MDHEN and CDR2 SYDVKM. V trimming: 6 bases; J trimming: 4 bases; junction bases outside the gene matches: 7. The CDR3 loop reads CASSPSGQGAYEQYF. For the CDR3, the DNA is TGTGCCAGCAGCCCCTCGGGACAGGGGGCTTACGAGCAGTACTTC.

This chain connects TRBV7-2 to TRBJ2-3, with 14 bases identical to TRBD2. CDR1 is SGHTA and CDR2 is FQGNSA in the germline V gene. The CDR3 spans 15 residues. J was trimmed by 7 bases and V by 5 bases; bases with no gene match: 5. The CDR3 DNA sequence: TGTGCCAGCAGCGCGACTAGCGGGAGGGCCCATACGCAGTATTTT. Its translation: CASSATSGRAHTQYF.

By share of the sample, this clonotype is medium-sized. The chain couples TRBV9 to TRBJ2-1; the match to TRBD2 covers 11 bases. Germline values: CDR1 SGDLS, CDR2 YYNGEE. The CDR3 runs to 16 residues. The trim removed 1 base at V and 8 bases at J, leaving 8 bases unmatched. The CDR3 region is CASSVLTSGSRHEQFF. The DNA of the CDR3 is TGTGCCAGCAGCGTACTTACTAGCGGGAGTAGACATGAGCAGTTCTTC.

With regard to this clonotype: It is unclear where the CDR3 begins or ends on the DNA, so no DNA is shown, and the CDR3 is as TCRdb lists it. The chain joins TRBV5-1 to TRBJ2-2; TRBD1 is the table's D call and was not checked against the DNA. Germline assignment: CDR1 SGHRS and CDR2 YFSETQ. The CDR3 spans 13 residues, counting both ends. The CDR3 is CASSFGQSELFFF.

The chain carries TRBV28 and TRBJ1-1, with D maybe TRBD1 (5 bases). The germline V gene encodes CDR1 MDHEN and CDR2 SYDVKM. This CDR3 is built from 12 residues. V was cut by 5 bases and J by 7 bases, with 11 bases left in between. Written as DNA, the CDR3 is TGTGCCAGCAGTAGGAGGGGCAGTGAAGCTTTCTTT. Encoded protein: CASSRRGSEAFF.

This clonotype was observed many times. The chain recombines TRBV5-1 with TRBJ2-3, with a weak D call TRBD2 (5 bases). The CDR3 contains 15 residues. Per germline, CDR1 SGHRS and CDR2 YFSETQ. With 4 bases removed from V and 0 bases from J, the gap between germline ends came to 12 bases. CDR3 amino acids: CASSASGSSTDTQYF. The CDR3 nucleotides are TGCGCCAGCAGCGCCAGCGGATCTAGCACAGATACGCAGTATTTT.

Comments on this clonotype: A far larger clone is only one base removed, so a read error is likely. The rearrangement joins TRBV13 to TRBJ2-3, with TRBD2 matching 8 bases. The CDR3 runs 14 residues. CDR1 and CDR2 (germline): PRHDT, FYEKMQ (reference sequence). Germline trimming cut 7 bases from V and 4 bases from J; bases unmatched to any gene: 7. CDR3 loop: CASTSGSGADTQYF. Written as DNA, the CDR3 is TGTGCCAGCACCAGCGGGAGTGGGGCAGATACGCAGTATTTT.

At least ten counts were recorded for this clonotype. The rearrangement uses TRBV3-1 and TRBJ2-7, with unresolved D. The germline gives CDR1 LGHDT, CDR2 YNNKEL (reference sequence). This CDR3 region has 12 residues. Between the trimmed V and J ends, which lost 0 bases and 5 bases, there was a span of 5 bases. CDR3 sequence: CASSQDFDEQYF. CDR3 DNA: TGTGCCAGCAGCCAAGATTTCGACGAGCAGTACTTC.

CDR3 bases: TGTGCCACCAGCAGAGATCCCTCAACCCAGCAGTTCTTC. It specifies CATSRDPSTQQFF. The chain joins TRBV15 to TRBJ2-1; no definite D call. V dropped 0 bases and J dropped 11 bases, with 11 bases sitting between them. Germline CDR1 LNHNV, CDR2 YYDKDF (reference sequence). The CDR3 covers 13 residues.

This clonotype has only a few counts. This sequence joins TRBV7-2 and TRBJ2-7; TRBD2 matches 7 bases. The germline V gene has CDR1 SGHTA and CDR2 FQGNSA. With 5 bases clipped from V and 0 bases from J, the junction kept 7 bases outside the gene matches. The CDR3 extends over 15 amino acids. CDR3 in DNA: TGTGCCAGCAGCAAGAGCGGGGTCTACTCCTACGAGCAGTACTTC. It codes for CASSKSGVYSYEQYF.

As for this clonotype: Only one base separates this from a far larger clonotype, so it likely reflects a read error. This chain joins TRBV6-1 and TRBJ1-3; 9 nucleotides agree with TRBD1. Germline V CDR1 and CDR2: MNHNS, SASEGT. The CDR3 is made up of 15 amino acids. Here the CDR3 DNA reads TGTACCAGCAGTTACTCGGAGACAGGGGGTACCACCATATATTTT. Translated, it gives CTSSYSETGGTTIYF.

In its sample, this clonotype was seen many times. The CDR3 protein is CASSPASGNTDTQYF. In DNA, the CDR3 is TGTGCCAGCAGCCCGGCTAGCGGAAACACAGATACGCAGTATTTT. The gene calls are TRBV7-3 and TRBJ2-3; 7 bases are a match to TRBD2. This CDR3 is 15 amino acids long. Germline V gene data show CDR1 as SGHTA and CDR2 as FQGTGA. V lost 5 bases, J lost 2 bases, and 7 bases stayed unmatched.

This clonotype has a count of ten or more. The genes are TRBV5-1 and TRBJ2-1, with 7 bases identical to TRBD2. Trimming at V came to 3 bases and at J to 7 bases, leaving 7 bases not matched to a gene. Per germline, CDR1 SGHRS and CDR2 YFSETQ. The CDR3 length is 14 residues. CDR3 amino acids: CASSSAGVGNEQFF. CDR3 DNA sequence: TGCGCCAGCAGCTCTGCGGGAGTAGGGAATGAGCAGTTCTTC.

This CDR3 reads CASSFIENEQFF. The DNA for the CDR3 is TGTGCCAGCAGTTTTATCGAAAATGAGCAGTTCTTC. V usage is TRBV28 and J usage is TRBJ2-1; D is ambiguous. Trimming cost V 3 bases and J 7 bases, with 7 bases left between them. CDR3 length equals 12 residues. CDR1 is MDHEN, CDR2 SYDVKM, per germline.

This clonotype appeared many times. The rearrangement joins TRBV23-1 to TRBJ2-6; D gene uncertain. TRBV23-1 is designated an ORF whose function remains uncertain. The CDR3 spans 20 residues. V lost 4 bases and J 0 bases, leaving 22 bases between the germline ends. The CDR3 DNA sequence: TGCGCCAGCAGTCCCCCAATCGGGCTCACAGACCTCTCTGGGGCCAACGTCCTGACTTTC. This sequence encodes CASSPPIGLTDLSGANVLTF.

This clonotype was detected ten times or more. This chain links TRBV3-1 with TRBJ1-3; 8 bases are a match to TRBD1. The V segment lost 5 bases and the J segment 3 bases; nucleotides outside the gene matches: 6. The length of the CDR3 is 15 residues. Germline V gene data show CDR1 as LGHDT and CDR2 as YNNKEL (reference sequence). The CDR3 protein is CASSYGQGGGNTIYF. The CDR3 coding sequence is TGTGCCAGCAGCTACGGACAGGGAGGTGGAAACACCATATATTTT.

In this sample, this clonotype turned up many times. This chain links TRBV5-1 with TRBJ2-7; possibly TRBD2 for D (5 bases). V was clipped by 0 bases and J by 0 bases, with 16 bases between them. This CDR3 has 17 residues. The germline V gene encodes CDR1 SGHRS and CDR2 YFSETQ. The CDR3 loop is CASSLGPLGVSSYEQYF. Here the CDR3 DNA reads TGCGCCAGCAGCTTGGGACCCCTCGGGGTGAGCTCCTACGAGCAGTACTTC.

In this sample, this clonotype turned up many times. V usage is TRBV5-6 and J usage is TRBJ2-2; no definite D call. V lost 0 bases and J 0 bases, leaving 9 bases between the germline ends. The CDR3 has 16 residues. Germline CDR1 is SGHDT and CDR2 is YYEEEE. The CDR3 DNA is TGTGCCAGCAGCTTGGAAGGACGCGCGAACACCGGGGAGCTGTTTTTT. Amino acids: CASSLEGRANTGELFF.

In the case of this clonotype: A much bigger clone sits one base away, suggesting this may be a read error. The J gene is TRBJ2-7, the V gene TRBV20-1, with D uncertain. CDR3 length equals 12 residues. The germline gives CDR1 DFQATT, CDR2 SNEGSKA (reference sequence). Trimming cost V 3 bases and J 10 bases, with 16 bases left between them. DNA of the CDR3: TGCAGTGCTAGGGCTACTTTGTGGGATCAGTACTTC. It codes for CSARATLWDQYF.

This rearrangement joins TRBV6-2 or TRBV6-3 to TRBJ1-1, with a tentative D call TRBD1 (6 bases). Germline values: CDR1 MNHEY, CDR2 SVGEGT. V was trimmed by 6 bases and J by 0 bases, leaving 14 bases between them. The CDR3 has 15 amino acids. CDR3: CASSRAGAMNTEAFF. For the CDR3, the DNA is TGTGCCAGCAGCAGAGCAGGGGCCATGAACACTGAAGCTTTCTTT.

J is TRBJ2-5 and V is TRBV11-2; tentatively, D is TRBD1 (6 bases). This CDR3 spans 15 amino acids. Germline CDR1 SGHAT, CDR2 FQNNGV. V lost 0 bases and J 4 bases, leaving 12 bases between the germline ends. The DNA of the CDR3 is TGTGCCAGCAGCTTAGATTTGGGGGCAGGAGAGACCCAGTACTTC. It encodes CASSLDLGAGETQYF.